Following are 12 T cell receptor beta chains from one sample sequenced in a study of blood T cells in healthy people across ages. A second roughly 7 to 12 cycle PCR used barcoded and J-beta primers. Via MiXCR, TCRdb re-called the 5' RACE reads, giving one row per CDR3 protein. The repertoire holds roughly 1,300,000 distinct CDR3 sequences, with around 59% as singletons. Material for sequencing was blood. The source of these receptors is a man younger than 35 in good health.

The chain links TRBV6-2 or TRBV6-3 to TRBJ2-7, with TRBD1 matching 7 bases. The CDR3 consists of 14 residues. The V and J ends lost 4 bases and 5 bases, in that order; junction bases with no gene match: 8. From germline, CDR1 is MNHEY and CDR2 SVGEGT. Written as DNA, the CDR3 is TGTGCCAGCAGTTGTAACCGACAGGGTGACGAGCAGTACTTC. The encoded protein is CASSCNRQGDEQYF.

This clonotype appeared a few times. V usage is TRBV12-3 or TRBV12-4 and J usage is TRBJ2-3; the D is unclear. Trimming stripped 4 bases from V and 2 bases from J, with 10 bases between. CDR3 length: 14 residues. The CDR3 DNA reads TGTGCCAGCAGTTCGGGCCTAGTCACAGATACGCAGTATTTT. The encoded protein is CASSSGLVTDTQYF.

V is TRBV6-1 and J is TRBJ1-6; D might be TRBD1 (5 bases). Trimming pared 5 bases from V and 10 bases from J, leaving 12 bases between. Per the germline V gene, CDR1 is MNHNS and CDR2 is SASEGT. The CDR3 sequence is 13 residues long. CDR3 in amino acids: CASSQGLVSPLHF. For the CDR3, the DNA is TGTGCCAGCAGTCAGGGTTTGGTATCACCCCTCCACTTT.

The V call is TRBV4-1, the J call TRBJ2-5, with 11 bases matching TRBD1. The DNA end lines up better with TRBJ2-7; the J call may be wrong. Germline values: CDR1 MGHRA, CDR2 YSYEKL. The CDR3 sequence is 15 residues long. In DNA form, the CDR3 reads TGCGCCAGCAGCCAAGCGGGACAGGGGGCCTACGAGCAGTACTTC. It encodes CASSQAGQGAYEQYF.

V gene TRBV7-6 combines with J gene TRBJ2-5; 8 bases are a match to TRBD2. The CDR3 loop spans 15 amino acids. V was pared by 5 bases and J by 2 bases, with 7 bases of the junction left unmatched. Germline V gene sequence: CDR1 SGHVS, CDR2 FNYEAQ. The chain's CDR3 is CASSQPGLGQETQYF. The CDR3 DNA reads TGTGCCAGCAGCCAACCGGGACTAGGGCAAGAGACCCAGTACTTC.

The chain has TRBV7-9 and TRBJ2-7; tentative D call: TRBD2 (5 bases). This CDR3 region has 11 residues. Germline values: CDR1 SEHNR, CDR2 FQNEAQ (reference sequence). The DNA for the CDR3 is TGTGCTTCGGAGGTTGATAGCGAGCAGTACTTC. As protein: CASEVDSEQYF.

In nucleotides, the CDR3 is TGTGCCAGCAAAGGGACAGGGGGCTACGAGCAGTACTTC. Residues: CASKGTGGYEQYF. This chain connects TRBV6-5 to TRBJ2-7; 11 bases are a match to TRBD1. Germline values: CDR1 MNHEY, CDR2 SVGAGI. The CDR3 has 13 residues. V trimming: 7 bases; J trimming: 3 bases; junction bases outside the gene matches: 2.

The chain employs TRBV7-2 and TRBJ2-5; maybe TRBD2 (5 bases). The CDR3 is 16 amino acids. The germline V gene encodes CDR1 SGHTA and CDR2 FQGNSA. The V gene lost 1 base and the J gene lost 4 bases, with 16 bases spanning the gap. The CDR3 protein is CASSLVGAAKGETQYF. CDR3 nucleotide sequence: TGTGCCAGCAGCTTAGTCGGAGCGGCAAAAGGAGAGACCCAGTACTTC.

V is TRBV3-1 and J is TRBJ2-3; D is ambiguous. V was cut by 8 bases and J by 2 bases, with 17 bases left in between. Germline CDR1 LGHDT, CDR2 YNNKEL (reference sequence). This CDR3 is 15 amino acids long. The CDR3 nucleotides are TGTGCCAGCGCTCACACACCTACAAACACAGATACGCAGTATTTT. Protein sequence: CASAHTPTNTDTQYF.

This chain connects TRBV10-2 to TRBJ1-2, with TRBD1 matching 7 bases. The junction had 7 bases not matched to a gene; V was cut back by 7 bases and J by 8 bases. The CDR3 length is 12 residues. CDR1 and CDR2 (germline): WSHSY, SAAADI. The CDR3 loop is CASIGGTEGYTF. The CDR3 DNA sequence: TGCGCCAGCATTGGGGGGACAGAAGGCTACACCTTC.

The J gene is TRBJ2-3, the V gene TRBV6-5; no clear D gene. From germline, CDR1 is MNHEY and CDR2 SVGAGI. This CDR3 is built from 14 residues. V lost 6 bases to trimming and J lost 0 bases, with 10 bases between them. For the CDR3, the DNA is TGTGCCAGCAGCTCTCAAGAGAGCACAGATACGCAGTATTTT. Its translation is CASSSQESTDTQYF.

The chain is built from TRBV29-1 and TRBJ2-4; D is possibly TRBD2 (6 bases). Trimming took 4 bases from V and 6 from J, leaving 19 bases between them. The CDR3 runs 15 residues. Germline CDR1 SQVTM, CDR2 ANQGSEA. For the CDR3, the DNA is TGCAGCGTTGTCTTGGGGGGTCCATTATCAAACATTCAGTACTTC. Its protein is CSVVLGGPLSNIQYF.